Included here is one TCR beta chain sequence, with context. This specimen comes from a study of blood T cell repertoires in COVID-19. Study information: In each case, the material was cDNA or gDNA derived from T cells, B-cell-depleted T cells, or PBMCs.

The germline V gene encodes CDR1 MDHEN and CDR2 SYDVKM. This CDR3 is 14 amino acids long. The germline V and J ends were trimmed by 8 bases and 7 bases, with 15 bases remaining between them. TCRdb's copy holds only in-frame clones and misses some; the assay was immunoSEQ multiplex PCR. Of a few hundred thousand clones listed, around 84% are singletons. What was sequenced was peripheral blood. V is TRBV28 and J is TRBJ1-6; D remains unclear. This TCR came from a man aged 60 to 75 with acute or convalescent COVID-19. For the CDR3, the DNA is TGTGCCAGCGGATCCGGGGTGGGGAATTCACCCCTCCACTTT. It translates to CASGSGVGNSPLHF.